The 10 T cell receptor beta chains reported below all come from one sample, sequenced in a study of T-cell memory formation after mild COVID-19. TCRdb fed the 5' RACE reads into MiXCR, producing one record per CDR3 protein. The sample shows about 180,000 distinct CDR3 sequences, less than 20% of them seen only once. Sequencing was carried out using PBMCs or a T cell subset sorted from them (not recorded which). These receptor sequences come from a man aged 18 to 29 who had mild COVID-19 (a few samples of this study predate the infection). Cell type and time point are not known.

This clonotype was found a few times. The V gene is TRBV7-3, the J gene TRBJ1-1; 7 bases match TRBD1. From germline, CDR1 is SGHTA and CDR2 FQGTGA. This CDR3 contains 14 residues. V lost 5 bases and J lost 1; bases outside the gene matches: 4. The CDR3 reads CASSQGTENTEAFF. The CDR3, as DNA: TGTGCCAGCAGCCAAGGGACAGAGAACACTGAAGCTTTCTTT.

The CDR3: CASSLGAGQETQYF. CDR3 coding DNA: TGTGCCAGCAGCCTTGGAGCGGGGCAAGAGACCCAGTACTTC. The chain employs TRBV3-1 and TRBJ2-5; 7 nucleotides align to TRBD2. Germline V gene lookup returns CDR1 LGHDT and CDR2 YNNKEL (reference sequence). V lost 4 bases, J lost 2 bases, and 4 bases stayed unmatched. CDR3 length equals 14 residues.

In its sample, this clonotype was seen a few times. The V and J genes are TRBV7-2 and TRBJ2-1, with 9 bases fitting TRBD2. The CDR3 is made up of 16 amino acids. Trimming removed 6 bases from V and 7 bases from J; junction bases left unmatched: 13. Germline CDR1 and CDR2: SGHTA and FQGNSA. CDR3 DNA: TGTGCCAGCAGATTAAATGGCGGGGGGGCCGGAAATGAGCAGTTCTTC. This encodes CASRLNGGGAGNEQFF. Based on the CDR3 plus reference TRBV7-2 and TRBJ2-1, the full variable domain is GAGVSQSPSNKVTEKGKDVELRCDPISGHTALYWYRQSLGQGLEFLIYFQGNSAPDKSGLPSDRFSAERTGGSVSTLTIQRTQQEDSAVYLCASRLNGGGAGNEQFFGPGTRLTVL.

The rearrangement uses TRBV15 and TRBJ2-5; tentative D call: TRBD2 (6 bases). V dropped 3 bases and J dropped 3 bases, with 8 bases sitting between them. Germline V gene data show CDR1 as LNHNV and CDR2 as YYDKDF (reference sequence). This CDR3 comprises 13 residues. Here the CDR3 DNA reads TGTGCCACCAGCAGGGGCGGGGAAGAGACCCAGTACTTC. This codes for CATSRGGEETQYF.

In this sample, this clonotype turned up a few times. This chain joins TRBV6-6 and TRBJ1-1; 7 bases align to TRBD1. Trimming cost V 6 bases and J 6 bases; bases outside gene matches: 16. Germline V gives CDR1 MNHNY, CDR2 SVGAGI (reference sequence). This CDR3 comprises 16 residues. CDR3 nucleotides: TGTGCCAGCAGGGACCGGGACAGAGTAAGAAGCGCTGAAGCTTTCTTT. Translated: CASRDRDRVRSAEAFF.

This clonotype has just one count. V usage is TRBV20-1 and J usage is TRBJ1-1; D is unresolved. The CDR3 totals 12 residues. The germline V and J ends were trimmed by 5 bases and 7 bases, with 14 bases remaining between them. The germline CDR1 and CDR2 sequences are DFQATT and SNEGSKA (reference sequence). For the CDR3, the DNA is TGCAGTGCTCCAAGTCTCCCAAATGAAGCTTTCTTT. Translation gives CSAPSLPNEAFF.

The chain uses TRBV21-1 and TRBJ1-2; the table assigns TRBD1, which was not confirmed against the DNA. TRBV21-1 is labeled a pseudogene. The CDR3 covers 18 residues. The CDR3: CASRKTDCNRDGYYGYTF. The CDR3 DNA reads as TGTGCCAGCAGGAAAACAGACTGTAACAGGGATGGATACTATGGCTACACCTTC.

This clonotype was seen only a few times. This chain joins TRBV4-3 and TRBJ2-5; possibly TRBD2 for D (6 bases). The V gene's germline CDR1 is LGHNA and CDR2 YSLEER. V dropped 1 base and J dropped 5 bases, with 14 bases sitting between them. The CDR3 consists of 15 residues. The CDR3 coding sequence is TGCGCCAGCAGCCAAGGGGGGGATCGAGTTGAGACCCAGTACTTC. Its protein is CASSQGGDRVETQYF.

CDR3 coding DNA: TGTGCCAGCAGCCAGGGTCCGAGAGATCACACCGGGGAGCTGTTTTTT. Translating it yields CASSQGPRDHTGELFF. The genes are TRBV14 and TRBJ2-2, with unresolved D. V was clipped by 3 bases and J by 3 bases, with 14 bases between them. Germline V lookup: CDR1 SGHDN, CDR2 FVKESK. This CDR3 comprises 16 residues.

This rearrangement joins TRBV4-3 to TRBJ1-1; D gene ambiguous. The CDR3 is 14 residues long. Germline values: CDR1 LGHNA, CDR2 YSLEER. Trimming shortened V by 5 bases and J by 3 bases, and 13 bases separated the two germline ends. The CDR3 nucleotides are TGCGCCAGCAGCAGACAAGATCGGGACACTGAAGCTTTCTTT. Translating it yields CASSRQDRDTEAFF.